This T cell receptor (beta chain) was sequenced during a study of technical replicates of blood from a handful of donors. Here immunoSEQ multiplex PCR was the method, and the copy in TCRdb shows in-frame clones only, minus some. The sample has roughly 51,000 clones, 80% to 95% seen once. Trimming took 2 bases from V and 8 from J; bases not matched to a gene: 3. Germline V lookup: CDR1 SGHTA, CDR2 FQGTGA. The length of the CDR3 is 14 residues. Sequenced material: PBMCs. The rearrangement joins TRBV7-3 to TRBJ2-1; TRBD2 aligns across 10 bases. This sequence originates from a human donor in good health. Some clones in this sample may be carry-over from other donors' samples. CDR3 loop: CASSLSSGSDEQFF. The DNA of the CDR3 is TGTGCCAGCAGCTTATCTAGCGGGAGCGATGAGCAGTTCTTC.